Listed below are T cell receptor beta chains from one sample, sequenced in a study of cytomegalovirus exposure and HLA in healthy donors. Sequencing used immunoSEQ multiplex PCR; TCRdb keeps in-frame clones, though not all of them. The table records 200,000 to 250,000 clones, around 80% of them present only once. Sequencing input: PBMCs. The receptors stem from a woman aged 40 to 55 in good health and CMV-seronegative. CDR3s leave out the opening cysteine and the closing phenylalanine or tryptophan.

v_gene: TRBV29-1; CDR3aa: SAQGTSYEQY
v_gene: TRBV5-1; CDR3aa: ASSSGNRGEWTGELF
v_gene: TRBV5-1; CDR3aa: ASSIQGLSNEKLF
v_gene: TRBV18; CDR3aa: ASSRGPATNEKLF
v_gene: TRBV5-1; CDR3aa: ASSLSGGPETQY
v_gene: TRBV4-2; CDR3aa: ASSQDWLQGLNQPQH
v_gene: TRBV5-4; CDR3aa: ASSPLITGELF
v_gene: TRBV27; CDR3aa: ASSSRGGRETQY
v_gene: TRBV6-1; CDR3aa: AITRGETTNYGYT
v_gene: TRBV28; CDR3aa: ASNPGTGLSTDTQY
v_gene: TRBV7-9; CDR3aa: ASSLQAAPYNEQF
v_gene: TRBV11-2; CDR3aa: ASSFPDRLNTEAF
v_gene: TRBV6-6; CDR3aa: ASSHPLTGRHTEAF
v_gene: TRBV7-9; CDR3aa: ASSADRGTEAF
v_gene: TRBV11-2; CDR3aa: ASSLVQGYEQY
v_gene: TRBV27; CDR3aa: ASNPGTGGYEQY
v_gene: TRBV5-8; CDR3aa: ASSLEQLNQPQH
v_gene: TRBV7-9; CDR3aa: ASSSLQSEKLF
v_gene: TRBV4-3; CDR3aa: ASSPGLAANNEQF
v_gene: TRBV5-1; CDR3aa: ASSPDSFNEQF
v_gene: TRBV6-5; CDR3aa: ASSYTSVANTGELF
v_gene: TRBV4-3; CDR3aa: ASSQEYAGYYEQY
v_gene: TRBV5-8; CDR3aa: ASSLTGTGGPTDTQY
v_gene: TRBV7-9; CDR3aa: ASSQTANTEAF
v_gene: TRBV19; CDR3aa: ASRELNRDTPLNGYT
v_gene: TRBV5-1; CDR3aa: ASSAGTGVVNTEAF
v_gene: TRBV9; CDR3aa: ASSVGDRGYEQY
v_gene: TRBV11-3; CDR3aa: ASSVGQVWYEQY
v_gene: TRBV11-2; CDR3aa: ASSPLAGGNSGELF
v_gene: TRBV7-9; CDR3aa: ASSATGQAWNYGYT
v_gene: TRBV27; CDR3aa: AREMDRGTPRSYEQY